Listed below are T cell receptor beta chains from one sample, sequenced in a study of T cells in Graves' hyperthyroidism and ophthalmopathy. TCRdb redid the calling of the multiplex PCR reads with MiXCR, one entry per CDR3 protein. The table includes 550,000 to 600,000 distinct CDR3 sequences, roughly 17% detected once. The sample comprised blood. These TCRs come from a woman between 18 and 30 years old with Graves' hyperthyroidism. CDR3s include the opening cysteine and the closing phenylalanine or tryptophan. The D gene is left open where the match is weak. Not every row has a clone size; where given, it reads once, few, many or a size class.

CSARKGGGPDTQYF,TGCAGTGCTAGAAAGGGGGGAGGGCCAGATACGCAGTATTTT,NA,TRBJ2-3,TRBV20-1,14,NA
CASSLVLSGDTQYF,TGTGCCAGCAGCTTAGTCTTGAGCGGGGATACGCAGTATTTT,many,TRBJ2-3,TRBV7-9,14,NA
CASTSGMSNQPQHF,TGTGCCAGCACCTCAGGGATGAGCAATCAGCCCCAGCATTTT,many,TRBJ1-5,TRBV7-2,14,NA
CASRHARTSITDTQYF,TGTGCCAGCAGACACGCCAGGACTAGCATCACAGATACGCAGTATTTT,many,TRBJ2-3,TRBV12-3/TRBV12-4,16,TRBD2
CATSSGEKSYEQYF,TGTGCCACCAGCAGTGGGGAGAAGTCCTACGAGCAGTACTTC,few,TRBJ2-7,TRBV15,14,NA
CASSFVAGGWGVYEQYF,TGTGCCAGCAGTTTCGTAGCGGGAGGGTGGGGGGTCTACGAGCAGTACTTC,many,TRBJ2-7,TRBV12-3/TRBV12-4,17,TRBD2
CASSRQGSEKLFF,TGTGCCAGCAGCAGACAGGGTAGTGAAAAACTGTTTTTT,NA,TRBJ1-4,TRBV7-2,13,TRBD1
CASSSSWGPSYEQYF,TGTGCCAGCAGTTCCTCGTGGGGACCCTCCTACGAGCAGTACTTC,many,TRBJ2-7,TRBV12-3/TRBV12-4,15,NA
CASSEVAQSTDTQYF,TGTGCCAGCAGCGAAGTAGCCCAGAGCACAGATACGCAGTATTTT,NA,TRBJ2-3,TRBV6-1,15,NA
CASSEGQGFSPLHF,TGCGCCAGCAGCGAGGGACAGGGATTTTCACCCCTCCACTTT,few,TRBJ1-6,TRBV5-1,14,TRBD1
CASSQTTAGANVLTF,TGTGCCAGCTCCCAAACGACAGCTGGGGCCAACGTCCTGACTTTC,few,TRBJ2-6,TRBV18,15,NA
CASSFRWTGYEQYF,TGTGCCAGCAGCTTTAGGTGGACGGGGTACGAGCAGTACTTC,many,TRBJ2-7,TRBV11-1,14,NA
CASSLGLGFSDTDTQYF,TGTGCCAGCAGTTTAGGCTTGGGTTTTAGCGACACAGATACGCAGTATTTT,NA,TRBJ2-3,TRBV28,17,NA
CASSLVQGLHNEQFF,TGTGCCAGCAGCTTAGTACAGGGATTACACAATGAGCAGTTCTTC,many,TRBJ2-1,TRBV7-2,15,NA
CSARAPGDTQYF,TGCAGTGCTAGAGCCCCGGGAGATACGCAGTATTTT,many,TRBJ2-3,TRBV20-1,12,NA
CASSLGGTSRNNEQFF,TGTGCCAGCAGCTTAGGAGGGACTAGCCGCAACAATGAGCAGTTCTTC,many,TRBJ2-1,TRBV7-9,16,TRBD2
CSASAGVGQPQHF,TGCAGTGCTAGTGCAGGGGTCGGACAGCCCCAGCATTTT,many,TRBJ1-5,TRBV20-1,13,NA
CASSPAYNEQFF,TGTGCCAGCAGTCCCGCCTACAATGAGCAGTTCTTC,many,TRBJ2-1,TRBV28,12,NA
CASSLGVRSGNTIYF,TGTGCCAGCAGCTTAGGAGTCAGATCTGGAAACACCATATATTTT,few,TRBJ1-3,TRBV7-2,15,NA
CASSGQGAWETQYF,TGCGCCAGCAGCGGCCAGGGGGCTTGGGAGACCCAGTACTTC,NA,TRBJ2-5,TRBV5-1,14,TRBD1
CASSVHMGKAYEQYF,TGTGCCAGCAGCGTCCACATGGGTAAAGCCTACGAGCAGTACTTC,many,TRBJ2-7,TRBV7-9,15,NA
CASSFRRGGPADTQYF,TGTGCCAGCAGCTTCAGGCGGGGGGGCCCGGCAGATACGCAGTATTTT,NA,TRBJ2-3,TRBV7-2,16,TRBD2
CASGRDALSYEQYF,TGTGCCAGCGGACGGGACGCCCTCTCCTACGAGCAGTACTTC,NA,TRBJ2-7,TRBV7-2,14,NA
CASSSELAFSYEQYF,TGTGCCAGCAGTTCGGAACTAGCGTTCTCCTACGAGCAGTACTTC,many,TRBJ2-7,TRBV6-2/TRBV6-3,15,TRBD2
CASSRGAPYNEQFF,TGTGCCAGCAGCCGGGGGGCGCCCTACAATGAGCAGTTCTTC,many,TRBJ2-1,TRBV28,14,NA
CASSIRHEVVYEQFF,TGTGCCAGTAGTATCCGGCACGAAGTAGTCTATGAGCAGTTCTTC,few,TRBJ2-1,TRBV19,15,NA
CSAPQSLLGSKAQYF,TGCAGTGCCCCCCAATCTCTCCTCGGATCAAAGGCGCAGTATTTT,many,TRBJ2-3,TRBV20-1,15,NA
CASSPRFLQGRQETQYF,TGTGCCAGCTCACCAAGGTTCCTACAGGGGCGTCAAGAGACCCAGTACTTC,NA,TRBJ2-5,TRBV18,17,TRBD1
CASSKGRQSYEQYF,TGTGCCAGCAGCAAAGGACGACAGTCCTACGAGCAGTACTTC,many,TRBJ2-7,TRBV6-1,14,NA
CSVSEVGVYGYTF,TGCAGCGTTAGCGAAGTGGGCGTCTATGGCTACACCTTC,few,TRBJ1-2,TRBV29-1,13,NA
CASSVQGANEKLFF,TGTGCCAGCAGCGTACAGGGGGCTAATGAAAAACTGTTTTTT,NA,TRBJ1-4,TRBV7-9,14,TRBD1
CASSQSGRGDQPQHF,TGTGCCAGCAGTCAGTCAGGGAGAGGCGACCAGCCCCAGCATTTT,many,TRBJ1-5,TRBV28,15,NA
CSAKRVGGLKTGELFF,TGCAGTGCCAAAAGGGTGGGCGGACTGAAAACCGGGGAGCTGTTTTTT,NA,TRBJ2-2,TRBV20-1,16,NA
CASSLALLAGGPGQETQYF,TGTGCCAGCAGCTTGGCGTTGCTAGCGGGGGGGCCCGGGCAAGAGACCCAGTACTTC,NA,TRBJ2-5,TRBV5-5,19,TRBD2
CATSRGGKNNEQFF,TGTGCCACCAGCAGAGGGGGAAAGAACAATGAGCAGTTCTTC,few,TRBJ2-1,TRBV15,14,NA
CASAWTGGSQPQHF,TGCGCCAGCGCCTGGACAGGGGGCAGTCAGCCCCAGCATTTT,many,TRBJ1-5,TRBV10-2,14,TRBD1
CASSLDRSNEKLFF,TGCGCCAGCAGCTTAGACAGGAGTAATGAAAAACTGTTTTTT,NA,TRBJ1-4,TRBV5-1,14,NA
CASSPIGQPHNSPLHF,TGTGCCAGCAGCCCCATCGGGCAGCCCCATAATTCACCCCTCCACTTT,few,TRBJ1-6,TRBV7-2,16,NA
CASSFERVTGANVLTF,TGTGCCAGCAGTTTTGAACGCGTGACTGGGGCCAACGTCCTGACTTTC,many,TRBJ2-6,TRBV28,16,NA
CASSQGEGYRNTIYF,TGTGCCAGCAGCCAAGGAGAGGGTTACAGAAACACCATATATTTT,many,TRBJ1-3,TRBV3-1,15,NA
CASSLNLQPQHF,TGTGCCAGCAGTTTAAACCTCCAGCCCCAGCATTTT,many,TRBJ1-5,TRBV28,12,NA
CASSHRQDRETQYF,TGCGCCAGCAGCCATAGACAGGATCGAGAGACCCAGTACTTC,many,TRBJ2-5,TRBV5-1,14,NA
CASKQGTSYEQYF,TGTGCCAGCAAACAGGGGACCAGCTACGAGCAGTACTTC,few,TRBJ2-7,TRBV2,13,TRBD1
CASSSTSAGETQYF,TGTGCCAGCAGCTCTACTAGCGCTGGAGAGACCCAGTACTTC,many,TRBJ2-5,TRBV7-9,14,TRBD2
CSASPGTGTGELFF,TGCAGTGCTAGTCCCGGGACAGGGACCGGGGAGCTGTTTTTT,NA,TRBJ2-2,TRBV20-1,14,TRBD1
CASSQLAGSYNEQFF,TGTGCCAGCAGCCAGCTAGCGGGCTCCTACAATGAGCAGTTCTTC,few,TRBJ2-1,TRBV7-6,15,TRBD2
CASRIAGGYTDTQYF,TGTGCCAGCAGAATAGCGGGGGGATACACAGATACGCAGTATTTT,NA,TRBJ2-3,TRBV11-2,15,TRBD2
CASSLVIPGRGGQETQYF,TGTGCCAGCAGTTTAGTAATTCCCGGCAGGGGGGGACAAGAGACCCAGTACTTC,many,TRBJ2-5,TRBV28,18,NA
CASSQDWRGASAEQFF,TGCGCCAGCAGCCAAGATTGGCGGGGGGCCTCCGCTGAGCAGTTCTTC,NA,TRBJ2-1,TRBV4-3,16,TRBD2
CSADRDSYEQYF,TGCAGTGCTGACAGGGATTCCTACGAGCAGTACTTC,many,TRBJ2-7,TRBV20-1,12,TRBD1
CASSLDPGLTYYEQYF,TGTGCCAGCAGCTTAGACCCGGGACTAACATACTACGAGCAGTACTTC,many,TRBJ2-7,TRBV11-2,16,TRBD2
CASSASRGVIGNEQYF,TGTGCCAGCAGTGCTTCAAGGGGGGTCATCGGCAACGAGCAGTACTTC,many,TRBJ2-7,TRBV6-1,16,NA